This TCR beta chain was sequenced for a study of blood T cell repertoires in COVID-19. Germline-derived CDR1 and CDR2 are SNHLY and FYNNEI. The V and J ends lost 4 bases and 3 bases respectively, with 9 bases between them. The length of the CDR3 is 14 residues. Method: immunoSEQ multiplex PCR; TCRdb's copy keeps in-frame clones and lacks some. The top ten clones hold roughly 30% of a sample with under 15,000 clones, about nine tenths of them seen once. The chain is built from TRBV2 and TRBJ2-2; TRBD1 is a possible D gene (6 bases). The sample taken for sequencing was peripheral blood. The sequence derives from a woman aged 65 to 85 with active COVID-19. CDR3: CASSADRHTGELFF. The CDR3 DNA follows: TGTGCCAGCAGTGCCGACAGGCACACCGGGGAGCTGTTTTTT.